These 11 T cell receptor beta chains were sequenced from one sample in a study of blood T cell repertoires in COVID-19. TCRdb's table, derived via immunoSEQ multiplex PCR, lists solely in-frame clones and lacks some. The data hold roughly 30,000 clones, with 75% to 90% observed a single time. The sample comprised peripheral blood. These TCRs come from an older man with acute or convalescent COVID-19.

The chain uses TRBV7-9 and TRBJ2-7, with TRBD1 as a possible D gene (6 bases). Germline CDR1 and CDR2: SEHNR and FQNEAQ (reference sequence). Trimming removed 2 bases at V and 6 bases at J, with 14 bases between. This CDR3 contains 14 residues. CDR3 DNA sequence: TGTGCCAGCAGCTTATGGCAACAGGGAACCGAGCAGTACTTC. Translated, it gives CASSLWQQGTEQYF. Using reference TRBV7-9 and TRBJ2-7 for the parts outside the CDR3, the full variable domain is DTGVSQNPRHKITKRGQNVTFRCDPISEHNRLYWYRQTLGQGPEFLTYFQNEAQLEKSRLLSDRFSAERPKGSFSTLEIQRTEQGDSAMYLCASSLWQQGTEQYFGPGTRLTVT.

The rearrangement uses TRBV5-1 and TRBJ2-7; 8 positions match TRBD2. This CDR3 spans 14 amino acids. Germline-derived CDR1 and CDR2 are SGHRS and YFSETQ. V lost 1 base and J lost 7; bases outside the gene matches: 7. CDR3 nucleotides: TGCGCCAGCAGCTTGAATTGGCTAGCGGGTGAGCAGTACTTC. This sequence encodes CASSLNWLAGEQYF.

The chain combines TRBV7-8 with TRBJ1-1; D remains ambiguous. The germline gives CDR1 SGHVS, CDR2 FQNEAQ. Trimming took 1 base from V and 4 from J, leaving 13 bases between them. This CDR3 contains 15 residues. The DNA for the CDR3 is TGTGCCAGCAGCTTAGAGGTGAGGAGTAGCACTGAAGCTTTCTTT. Amino acids: CASSLEVRSSTEAFF.

The chain has TRBV19 and TRBJ1-2; 7 positions agree with TRBD1. Germline CDR1 LNHDA, CDR2 SQIVND (reference sequence). This CDR3 region has 15 residues. Germline trimming cut 3 bases from V and 2 bases from J; bases unmatched to any gene: 6. The CDR3 reads CASSIPTGENYGYTF. CDR3 in DNA: TGTGCCAGTAGTATTCCTACAGGGGAGAACTATGGCTACACCTTC.

The chain combines TRBV19 with TRBJ1-5; 8 bases are shared with TRBD1. V gave up 5 bases and J gave up 6 bases; unmatched junction bases: 9. The CDR3 is 15 residues long. Germline V gene data show CDR1 as LNHDA and CDR2 as SQIVND (reference sequence). CDR3 nucleotides: TGTGCCAGTAGTTCGTACAGGGGGGCCGGTCAGCCCCAGCATTTT. This sequence encodes CASSSYRGAGQPQHF.

The chain uses TRBV5-1 and TRBJ2-7; TRBD1 matches at 10 bases. The CDR3 is made up of 14 amino acids. Germline-derived CDR1 and CDR2 are SGHRS and YFSETQ. V lost 4 bases to trimming and J lost 5 bases; unmatched junction nucleotides: 6. The CDR3 sequence: CASSPGQGYHEQYF. For the CDR3, the DNA is TGCGCCAGCAGCCCGGGACAGGGGTACCACGAGCAGTACTTC.

This chain connects TRBV5-1 to TRBJ2-2, with D maybe TRBD2 (6 bases). This CDR3 has 15 residues. Trimming removed 0 bases from V and 5 bases from J, with 11 bases in between. Germline CDR1 is SGHRS and CDR2 is YFSETQ. The CDR3 DNA follows: TGCGCCAGCAGCTTGGTGGCAGGACTAACCGGGGAGCTGTTTTTT. Residues: CASSLVAGLTGELFF.

The gene calls are TRBV10-3 and TRBJ1-2; D unresolved. This CDR3 spans 13 amino acids. The germline CDR1 and CDR2 sequences are ENHRY and SYGVKD. V was pared by 0 bases and J by 4 bases, with 6 bases between. CDR3 sequence: CAISESGVYGYTF. CDR3 sequence (DNA): TGTGCCATCAGTGAGTCCGGAGTCTATGGCTACACCTTC.

The chain combines TRBV30 with TRBJ1-5; tentatively, D is TRBD1 (5 bases). Germline loops: CDR1 GTSNPN, CDR2 SVGIG (reference sequence). V shed 1 base and J shed 5 bases, with 15 bases lying between them. This CDR3 has 15 amino acids. The DNA of the CDR3 is TGTGCCTGGAGTGCCCCCGGGGGGTCTCATCAGCCCCAGCATTTT. It encodes CAWSAPGGSHQPQHF.

The rearrangement links TRBV5-4 to TRBJ2-3; the match to TRBD2 covers 11 bases. The germline V gene encodes CDR1 SGHNT and CDR2 YYREEE (reference sequence). There are 16 residues in the CDR3. Germline trimming cut 0 bases from V and 4 bases from J; bases unmatched to any gene: 4. For the CDR3, the DNA is TGTGCCAGCAGCTTGGCGGTAGCGGGAGGGCCAGATACGCAGTATTTT. This translates into CASSLAVAGGPDTQYF.

The chain recombines TRBV6-5 with TRBJ2-1; D is perhaps TRBD2 (5 bases). CDR1 and CDR2 (germline): MNHEY, SVGAGI. The CDR3 sequence is 14 residues long. Trimming took off 4 bases at V and 5 bases at J, with 12 bases between the two ends. This CDR3 is CASSFGVANNEQFF. The CDR3 coding sequence is TGTGCCAGCAGTTTCGGGGTCGCTAACAATGAGCAGTTCTTC.